This T cell receptor beta chain was identified in a study of blood T cell repertoires in COVID-19. Study as a whole: Some COVID-19 samples were acute and others convalescent; all came from the United States, Italy and Spain.

Seattle participants joined during active infection and were tracked over time. Clones were read by immunoSEQ multiplex PCR, and TCRdb kept only the in-frame ones, dropping some. The table has 60,000 to 85,000 clones, roughly 90% seen once; the top ten hold 7.3%. J was trimmed by 6 bases and V by 6 bases; bases with no gene match: 11. Germline CDR1 reads SGHTS; CDR2 reads YDEGEE. CDR3 length: 14 amino acids. The specimen was peripheral blood. This TCR was recovered from a man in his forties with COVID-19, enrolled during active disease. This rearrangement joins TRBV5-8 to TRBJ2-5, with 7 bases fitting TRBD2. CDR3 amino acids: CASNQLRGGQTQYF. CDR3 nucleotides: TGTGCCAGCAACCAACTGAGGGGAGGGCAGACCCAGTACTTC.